The 24 T cell receptor beta chains below come from one sample, sequenced in a study of blood T cell repertoires in COVID-19. TCRdb's table, derived via immunoSEQ multiplex PCR, lists solely in-frame clones and lacks some. The sample holds 70,000 or so clones, roughly 74% seen once. Specimen: peripheral blood. These receptors came from a human donor in a cohort sampled during active COVID-19.

The CDR3: CASSVGGGVETQYF. The CDR3 DNA is TGTGCCAGCAGCGTTGGGGGAGGGGTAGAGACCCAGTACTTC. This chain joins TRBV9 and TRBJ2-5; 7 bases are a match to TRBD2. Germline CDR1 and CDR2: SGDLS and YYNGEE. The V and J ends lost 2 bases and 4 bases, in that order; junction bases with no gene match: 5. The CDR3 is 14 residues long. The whole variable domain, remainder taken from reference TRBV9 and TRBJ2-5, is DSGVTQTPKHLITATGQRVTLRCSPRSGDLSVYWYQQSLDQGLQFLIQYYNGEERAKGNILERFSAQQFPDLHSELNLSSLELGDSALYFCASSVGGGVETQYFGPGTRLLVL.

This chain uses TRBV10-3 with TRBJ2-3; maybe TRBD1 (6 bases). From germline, CDR1 is ENHRY and CDR2 SYGVKD. The CDR3 contains 12 residues. The ends were cut back, 3 bases at V and 5 bases at J, with 6 bases in the middle. The CDR3 coding sequence is TGTGCCATCAGTGACAGGGGAGATACGCAGTATTTT. The encoded protein is CAISDRGDTQYF.

The chain has TRBV15 and TRBJ2-7; 8 positions match TRBD2. The CDR3 totals 15 residues. Losses at the gene ends were 1 base for V and 0 bases for J; bases not matched to a gene: 2. Germline V gene lookup returns CDR1 LNHNV and CDR2 YYDKDF (reference sequence). For the CDR3, the DNA is TGTGCCACCAGCAGAGTCCTAGCGGGCTCCTACGAGCAGTACTTC. It codes for CATSRVLAGSYEQYF.

This sequence joins TRBV23-1 and TRBJ1-2; the D is unclear. TRBV23-1 is given ORF status, its function remaining uncertain. Trimming pared 2 bases from V and 7 bases from J, leaving 17 bases between. This CDR3 contains 15 residues. The CDR3 spells CASSQRFPGNGGYTF. As DNA, the CDR3 is TGCGCCAGCAGTCAACGCTTTCCCGGGAACGGTGGCTACACCTTC.

This clone was counted between two and nine times. The J gene is TRBJ2-5, the V gene TRBV2; D uncertain. CDR1 and CDR2 (germline): SNHLY, FYNNEI. CDR3 size: 14 residues. Trimming stripped 1 base from V and 3 bases from J, with 9 bases between. In DNA, the CDR3 is TGTGCCAGCAGTGAAGATGGGCAAAAAGAGACCCAGTACTTC. Translated: CASSEDGQKETQYF.

In this sample, this clone turned up a few times. In DNA form, the CDR3 reads TGTGCCAGTAGTACAGGGGGCTTGGGCACTGAAGCTTTCTTT. This codes for CASSTGGLGTEAFF. The genes are TRBV19 and TRBJ1-1, with 8 bases identical to TRBD1. The CDR3 runs 14 residues. V lost 4 bases, J lost 4 bases, and 5 bases stayed unmatched. Germline values: CDR1 LNHDA, CDR2 SQIVND (reference sequence).

Details on this clone: Germline and junction disagree at one end, which may indicate a read error. The chain is built from TRBV11-2 and TRBJ1-2; the D gene is possibly TRBD1 (5 bases). The CDR3 consists of 11 residues. The V gene's germline CDR1 is SGHAT and CDR2 FQNNGV. The DNA of the CDR3 is TGTGCCAGCAGCTTAGGGGACTGGGAGTGGTTC. Protein: CASSLGDWEWF.

The chain couples TRBV7-7 to TRBJ2-2; 8 bases line up with TRBD1. The junction had 6 bases not matched to a gene; V was cut back by 5 bases and J by 1 base. Germline V CDR1 and CDR2: SSHAT, FNYEAQ (reference sequence). The CDR3 contains 16 residues. The CDR3 coding sequence is TGTGCCAGCAGCCCCTTAGGGACAGGGAACACCGGGGAGCTGTTTTTT. Translating it yields CASSPLGTGNTGELFF.

The chain has TRBV30 and TRBJ2-6; 11 bases match TRBD2. The V gene's germline CDR1 is GTSNPN and CDR2 SVGIG (reference sequence). The CDR3 extends over 18 amino acids. V shed 5 bases and J 0 bases; nucleotides not matched to a gene: 9. DNA of the CDR3: TGTGCCTGGCATCACCTTAGCGGGAGGGTCTCTGGGGCCAACGTCCTGACTTTC. Translation: CAWHHLSGRVSGANVLTF.

The rearrangement links TRBV7-8 to TRBJ1-1; D is undetermined. Germline V gene sequence: CDR1 SGHVS, CDR2 FQNEAQ. Trimming left V 0 bases short and J 4 bases short, with 12 bases between. CDR3 size: 15 residues. CDR3 sequence: CASSLAWAGGTEAFF. DNA of the CDR3: TGTGCCAGCAGCTTAGCGTGGGCGGGTGGCACTGAAGCTTTCTTT. The variable domain in full, completed from reference TRBV7-8 and TRBJ1-1, reads GAGVSQSPRYKVAKRGQDVALRCDPISGHVSLFWYQQALGQGPEFLTYFQNEAQLDKSGLPSDRFFAERPEGSVSTLKIQRTQQEDSAVYLCASSLAWAGGTEAFFGQGTRLTVV.

The chain uses TRBV15 and TRBJ2-1; 8 nucleotides match TRBD2. V dropped 5 bases and J dropped 4; count of bases not matched to a gene: 10. The CDR3 runs to 16 residues. The germline V gene has CDR1 LNHNV and CDR2 YYDKDF (reference sequence). Here the CDR3 reads CATSRPTSGIYNEQFF. The CDR3 nucleotides are TGTGCCACCAGCCGCCCCACTAGCGGAATATACAATGAGCAGTTCTTC.

The J gene is TRBJ2-5, the V gene TRBV5-1; TRBD1 agrees at 10 bases. This CDR3 has 15 residues. V was pared by 4 bases and J by 6 bases, with 9 bases of the junction left unmatched. CDR1 and CDR2 from the germline V gene are SGHRS and YFSETQ. Written as DNA, the CDR3 is TGCGCCAGCAGCACGGGGGACAGGGGAGATAAGACCCAGTACTTC. Translating gives CASSTGDRGDKTQYF.

The chain is built from TRBV6-2 or TRBV6-3 and TRBJ2-2, with 8 bases lining up with TRBD2. CDR1 is MNHEY, CDR2 SVGEGT, per germline. The CDR3 contains 18 residues. Trimming took 2 bases from V and 0 from J; bases not matched to a gene: 8. The CDR3 loop reads CASSYALLAATNTGELFF. In nucleotides, the CDR3 is TGTGCCAGCAGTTACGCACTACTAGCGGCGACGAACACCGGGGAGCTGTTTTTT.

J is TRBJ1-1 and V is TRBV5-1; TRBD1 agrees at 10 bases. The CDR3 loop spans 14 amino acids. The V gene end was trimmed by 4 bases and the J gene end by 3 bases; junction bases not matched to a gene: 3. Germline V gene sequence: CDR1 SGHRS, CDR2 YFSETQ. The CDR3 DNA follows: TGCGCCAGCAGCCGGGACAGGGGAGACACTGAAGCTTTCTTT. Translation: CASSRDRGDTEAFF.

The gene calls are TRBV29-1 and TRBJ2-3, with D tentatively TRBD1 (6 bases). The germline V gene has CDR1 SQVTM and CDR2 ANQGSEA. The CDR3 sequence is 12 residues long. V lost 2 bases to trimming and J lost 6 bases, with 9 bases between them. The CDR3 coding sequence is TGCAGCGTTGAATCTGGGGGCGATACGCAGTATTTT. Translating gives CSVESGGDTQYF.

The chain has TRBV29-1 and TRBJ1-4; 11 bases are a match to TRBD1. The junction had 3 bases not matched to a gene; V was cut back by 3 bases and J by 6 bases. The CDR3 is made up of 14 amino acids. From germline, CDR1 is SQVTM and CDR2 ANQGSEA. CDR3 sequence reads: CSVEGQGGYEKLFF. CDR3 DNA sequence: TGCAGCGTTGAGGGACAGGGGGGTTATGAAAAACTGTTTTTT. The full variable domain, with the rest looked up from reference TRBV29-1 and TRBJ1-4, is SAVISQKPSRDICQRGTSLTIQCQVDSQVTMMFWYRQQPGQSLTLIATANQGSEATYESGFVIDKFPISRPNLTFSTLTVSNMSPEDSSIYLCSVEGQGGYEKLFFGSGTQLSVL.

This clone was seen a handful of times. The V gene is TRBV5-4, the J gene TRBJ2-5; 9 bases map to TRBD1. Germline loops: CDR1 SGHNT, CDR2 YYREEE (reference sequence). The CDR3 loop spans 15 amino acids. Trimming removed 2 bases from V and 3 bases from J; junction bases left unmatched: 5. CDR3 residues: CASSFGGTGKETQYF. CDR3 nucleotides: TGTGCCAGCAGCTTTGGCGGGACAGGGAAAGAGACCCAGTACTTC.

The chain has TRBV18 and TRBJ2-5, with 10 bases lining up with TRBD2. J lost 4 bases, V lost 1 base, and 12 bases had no gene match. CDR3 size: 18 residues. Germline V CDR1 and CDR2: KGHSH, LQKENI. The CDR3 region is CASSPLGLAALGGETQYF. The CDR3 nucleotides read TGTGCCAGCTCACCACTAGGACTAGCGGCCCTGGGGGGAGAGACCCAGTACTTC.

The sample holds a few counts of this clone. The rearrangement uses TRBV19 and TRBJ2-1; maybe TRBD2 (6 bases). From germline, CDR1 is LNHDA and CDR2 SQIVND (reference sequence). V lost 2 bases and J 1 base, leaving 12 bases between the germline ends. This CDR3 region has 16 residues. Here the CDR3 reads CASSIRGGMSYNEQFF. CDR3 nucleotides: TGTGCCAGTAGTATAAGAGGAGGGATGTCCTACAATGAGCAGTTCTTC.

The chain links TRBV18 to TRBJ1-1; 12 bases are a match to TRBD1. CDR1 is KGHSH and CDR2 is LQKENI in the germline V gene. V lost 5 bases to trimming and J lost 1 base; unmatched junction nucleotides: 11. CDR3 length: 18 amino acids. CDR3 nucleotides: TGTGCCAGCTCAGGCTACCTCGGGACAGGGGGCGGGAACACTGAAGCTTTCTTT. The encoded protein is CASSGYLGTGGGNTEAFF.

V gene TRBV30 combines with J gene TRBJ1-2; TRBD1 might be the D (6 bases). V was clipped by 6 bases and J by 4 bases, with 15 bases between them. The germline CDR1 and CDR2 sequences are GTSNPN and SVGIG (reference sequence). The CDR3 totals 13 residues. In DNA form, the CDR3 reads TGTGCCTGCACAGGGAGATTTATCTATGGCTACACCTTC. Protein product: CACTGRFIYGYTF.

The J gene is TRBJ2-7, the V gene TRBV30; 12 bases fit TRBD2. CDR1 and CDR2 (germline): GTSNPN, SVGIG (reference sequence). This CDR3 is built from 15 residues. V was pared by 2 bases and J by 1 base, with 3 bases of the junction left unmatched. CDR3: CAWSQTSGRSYEQYF. The CDR3 region has the DNA TGTGCCTGGAGTCAAACTAGCGGGAGGTCCTACGAGCAGTACTTC. The variable domain in full, with the rest retrieved from reference TRBV30 and TRBJ2-7, is SQTIHQWPATLVQPVGSPLSLECTVEGTSNPNLYWYRQAAGRGLQLLFYSVGIGQISSEVPQNLSASRPQDRQFILSSKKLLLSDSGFYLCAWSQTSGRSYEQYFGPGTRLTVT.

V usage is TRBV7-8 and J usage is TRBJ2-1, with 14 positions matching TRBD2. CDR1 is SGHVS and CDR2 is FQNEAQ in the germline V gene. This CDR3 contains 17 residues. The junction had 9 bases not matched to a gene; V was cut back by 3 bases and J by 8 bases. The DNA of the CDR3 is TGTGCCAGCAGCTTGGGACTAGCGGGAGTAATTTTGGATGAGCAGTTCTTC. Translating gives CASSLGLAGVILDEQFF.

The V call is TRBV5-4, the J call TRBJ2-5; 11 nucleotides line up with TRBD1. Trimming removed 4 bases from V and 5 bases from J; junction bases left unmatched: 7. The germline gives CDR1 SGHNT, CDR2 YYREEE (reference sequence). The CDR3 covers 15 residues. The CDR3: CASSGWTGGGETQYF. CDR3 DNA sequence: TGTGCCAGCAGCGGGTGGACAGGGGGCGGTGAGACCCAGTACTTC.